This T cell receptor (beta chain) was identified during a study of T cells after yellow fever vaccination. Only a few counts were recorded for this clonotype. One entry per CDR3 protein results from TCRdb running MiXCR on the 5' RACE reads. The sample gives hundreds of thousands of distinct CDR3 sequences, 9% to 15% of which show up once; 15% is in the top ten. The CDR3 has 19 amino acids. Trimming cost V 2 bases and J 0 bases, with 20 bases left between them. Material: PBMCs, obtained on the day of the yellow fever booster vaccination. This sequence originates from a man between 25 and 39 years old who received the YFV17D yellow fever vaccine. The chain recombines TRBV12-3 or TRBV12-4 with TRBJ2-4; the D gene is possibly TRBD1 (6 bases). In DNA, the CDR3 is TGTGCCAGCAGTTTACACCGGGGACAAGAGCAATTAGCCAAAAACATTCAGTACTTC. Translating gives CASSLHRGQEQLAKNIQYF.